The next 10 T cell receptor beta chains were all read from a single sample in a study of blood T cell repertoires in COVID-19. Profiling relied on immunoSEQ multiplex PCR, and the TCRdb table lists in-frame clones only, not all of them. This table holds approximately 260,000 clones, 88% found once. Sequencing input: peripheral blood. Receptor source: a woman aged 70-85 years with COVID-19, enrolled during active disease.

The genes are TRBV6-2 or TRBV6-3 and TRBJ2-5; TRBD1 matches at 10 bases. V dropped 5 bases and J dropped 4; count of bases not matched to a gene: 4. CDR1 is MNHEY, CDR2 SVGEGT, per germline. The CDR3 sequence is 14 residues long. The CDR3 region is CASSLWTGGETQYF. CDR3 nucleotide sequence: TGTGCCAGCAGTCTCTGGACAGGGGGAGAGACCCAGTACTTC.

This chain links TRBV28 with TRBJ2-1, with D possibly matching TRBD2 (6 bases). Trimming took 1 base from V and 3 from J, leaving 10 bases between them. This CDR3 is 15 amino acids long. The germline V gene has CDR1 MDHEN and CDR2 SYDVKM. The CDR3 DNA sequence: TGTGCCAGCAGTTTATCAGCTAGCGACTACAATGAGCAGTTCTTC. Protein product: CASSLSASDYNEQFF.

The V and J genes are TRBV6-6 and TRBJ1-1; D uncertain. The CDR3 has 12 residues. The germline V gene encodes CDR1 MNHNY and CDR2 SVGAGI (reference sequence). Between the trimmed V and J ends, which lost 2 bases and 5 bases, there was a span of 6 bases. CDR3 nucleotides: TGTGCCAGCAGTTACGGCGGGACTGAAGCTTTCTTT. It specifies CASSYGGTEAFF.

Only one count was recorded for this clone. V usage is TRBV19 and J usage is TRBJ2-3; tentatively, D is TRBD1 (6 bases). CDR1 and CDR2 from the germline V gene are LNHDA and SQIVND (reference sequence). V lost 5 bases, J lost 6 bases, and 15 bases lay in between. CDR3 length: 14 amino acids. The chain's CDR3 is CASSAKQGSDTQYF. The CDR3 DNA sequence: TGTGCCAGTAGTGCGAAACAGGGTTCGGATACGCAGTATTTT.

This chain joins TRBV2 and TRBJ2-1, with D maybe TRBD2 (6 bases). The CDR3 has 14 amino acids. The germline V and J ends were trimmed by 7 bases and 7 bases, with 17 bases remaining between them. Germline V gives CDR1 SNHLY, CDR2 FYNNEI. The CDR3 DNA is TGTGCCAGCATGAAGGAGGGAGCCGGGAATGAGCAGTTCTTC. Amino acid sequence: CASMKEGAGNEQFF.

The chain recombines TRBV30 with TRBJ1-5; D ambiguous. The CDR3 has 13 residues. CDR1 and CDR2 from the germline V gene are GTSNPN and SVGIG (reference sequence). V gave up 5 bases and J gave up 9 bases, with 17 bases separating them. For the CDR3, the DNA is TGTGCCTGGGGCCCCTCCGGGGAGCGGCCCCAGCATTTT. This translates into CAWGPSGERPQHF.

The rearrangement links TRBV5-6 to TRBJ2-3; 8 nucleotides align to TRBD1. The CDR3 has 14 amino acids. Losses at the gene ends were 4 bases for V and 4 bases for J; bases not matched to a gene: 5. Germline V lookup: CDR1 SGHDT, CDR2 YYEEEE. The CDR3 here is CASSGQGIADTQYF. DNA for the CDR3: TGTGCCAGCAGCGGACAGGGCATCGCAGATACGCAGTATTTT.

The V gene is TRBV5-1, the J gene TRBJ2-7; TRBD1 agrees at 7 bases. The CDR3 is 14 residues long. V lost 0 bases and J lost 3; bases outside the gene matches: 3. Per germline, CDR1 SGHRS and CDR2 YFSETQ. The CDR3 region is CASSLAGDSYEQYF. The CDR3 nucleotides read TGCGCCAGCAGCTTGGCAGGGGACAGCTACGAGCAGTACTTC.

The CDR3 nucleotides are TGTGCCAGCAGCTGGTCTCCGGGACAGGGCACCTACGAGCAGTACTTC. Protein: CASSWSPGQGTYEQYF. J is TRBJ2-7 and V is TRBV7-8; 9 positions agree with TRBD1. The germline gives CDR1 SGHVS, CDR2 FQNEAQ. This CDR3 has 16 residues. V was pared by 4 bases and J by 2 bases, with 9 bases of the junction left unmatched. The full variable domain, completed using reference TRBV7-8 and TRBJ2-7, is GAGVSQSPRYKVAKRGQDVALRCDPISGHVSLFWYQQALGQGPEFLTYFQNEAQLDKSGLPSDRFFAERPEGSVSTLKIQRTQQEDSAVYLCASSWSPGQGTYEQYFGPGTRLTVT.

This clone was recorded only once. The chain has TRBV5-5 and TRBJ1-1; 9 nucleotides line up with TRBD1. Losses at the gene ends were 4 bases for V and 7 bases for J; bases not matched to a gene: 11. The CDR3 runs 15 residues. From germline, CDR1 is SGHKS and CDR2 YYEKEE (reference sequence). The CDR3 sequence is CASSLQTGGVGEAFF. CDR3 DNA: TGTGCCAGCAGCCTTCAGACAGGGGGTGTAGGTGAAGCTTTCTTT.